Given below is one TCR beta chain in context. This entry comes from a study of blood T cell repertoires in COVID-19. The CDR3 is 19 amino acids. Trimming removed 2 bases from V and 1 base from J; junction bases left unmatched: 12. Looked up from germline, CDR1 is MNHEY and CDR2 is SMNVEV (reference sequence). Original data processing: Amplifying reference gene primers gave estimates of nucleated cell counts. Using immunoSEQ multiplex PCR, the repertoire was profiled, and TCRdb retains in-frame clones only, with some absent. That table supplies the V and J calls and clone size; D and trimming were determined from the DNA. The sample contains some 320,000 clones, roughly nine tenths of which appear only once.

This receptor was identified in a man aged 55-75 years who had recovered from COVID-19. The sample taken for sequencing was PBMCs or T cells enriched from blood (not recorded which). The chain joins TRBV27 to TRBJ2-1; 9 bases line up with TRBD2. The DNA for the CDR3 is TGTGCCAGCAGTTTAATAAAAACCGGGACTAGCAGTTCCTACAATGAGCAGTTCTTC. It yields the protein CASSLIKTGTSSSYNEQFF.